This entry lists 14 T cell receptor beta chains sequenced from one sample in a study of regulatory T cells in long-lasting Graves disease. CDR3 regions were amplified by Arm-PCR using iRepertoire HTBI primers to build TCR beta libraries. TCRdb reanalysed the multiplex PCR reads using MiXCR and keeps one entry per CDR3 protein. There are about 560,000 distinct CDR3 sequences in the sample; about 16% occur only once, and 12% lies in the top ten. Described time point: newly diagnosed GD, antithyroid drugs for less than 3 months. The TCR library was made from RNA that had been extracted from PBMCs in TRIzol. The same data also contributed to another study, on T cells in Graves' hyperthyroidism and ophthalmopathy.

The specimen was peripheral blood mononuclear cells (PBMCs), collected at new diagnosis, from a patient treated with antithyroid drugs. These receptors were taken from a man in his late teens or twenties with Graves disease.

The chain combines TRBV19 with TRBJ2-3, with D uncertain. Germline lookup yields CDR1 LNHDA and CDR2 SQIVND (reference sequence). The CDR3 loop spans 15 amino acids. Trimming cost V 4 bases and J 4 bases, with 15 bases left between them. CDR3 amino acids: CASSRGGWPSDTQYF. DNA of the CDR3: TGTGCCAGTAGTAGAGGTGGATGGCCCTCAGATACGCAGTATTTT.

This clonotype was detected many times. The gene calls are TRBV28 and TRBJ1-5; a weak D match, TRBD1 (6 bases). CDR3 length: 16 residues. V lost 8 bases and J 2 bases, leaving 19 bases between the germline ends. Germline V lookup: CDR1 MDHEN, CDR2 SYDVKM. The CDR3 protein is CASGASSGARNQPQHF. CDR3 bases: TGTGCCAGCGGCGCCTCCTCAGGGGCTCGCAATCAGCCCCAGCATTTT.

The chain joins TRBV25-1 to TRBJ1-1, with D perhaps TRBD1 (6 bases). With 11 bases removed from V and 1 base from J, the gap between germline ends came to 14 bases. Per the germline V gene, CDR1 is MGHDK and CDR2 is SYGVNS. The CDR3 is made up of 13 amino acids. Here the CDR3 DNA reads TGTGCCCTTATTAGGGGACAGAACACTGAAGCTTTCTTT. It yields the protein CALIRGQNTEAFF. Full variable domain (missing parts from reference TRBV25-1 and TRBJ1-1): EADIYQTPRYLVIGTGKKITLECSQTMGHDKMYWYQQDPGMELHLIHYSYGVNSTEKGDLSSESTVSRIRTEHFPLTLESARPSHTSQYLCALIRGQNTEAFFGQGTRLTVV.

This clonotype was observed a few times. The chain recombines TRBV5-1 with TRBJ2-3; TRBD2 might be the D (6 bases). Germline lookup yields CDR1 SGHRS and CDR2 YFSETQ. CDR3 length: 17 residues. The V end was cut by 3 bases, the J end by 2 bases, with 19 bases between. The CDR3 coding sequence is TGCGCCAGCAGCTCAAGAGGCCGGGACTCAAACACAGATACGCAGTATTTT. The encoded protein is CASSSRGRDSNTDTQYF. The full variable domain, with the rest looked up from reference TRBV5-1 and TRBJ2-3, is KAGVTQTPRYLIKTRGQQVTLSCSPISGHRSVSWYQQTPGQGLQFLFEYFSETQRNKGNFPGRFSGRQFSNSRSEMNVSTLELGDSALYLCASSSRGRDSNTDTQYFGPGTRLTVL.

This clonotype has ten or more counts. The gene calls are TRBV20-1 and TRBJ2-3; 13 bases line up with TRBD2. There are 17 residues in the CDR3. The ends lost 1 base at V and 5 bases at J; junction bases unmatched: 9. CDR1 is DFQATT, CDR2 SNEGSKA, per germline (reference sequence). The CDR3 coding sequence is TGCAGTGCTAGAGCCCTAACTAGCGGGAGGGCCGGAGATACGCAGTATTTT. As protein: CSARALTSGRAGDTQYF.

This clonotype was picked up many times. The rearrangement joins TRBV6-5 to TRBJ2-3, with 9 bases aligning to TRBD1. Germline V CDR1 and CDR2: MNHEY, SVGAGI. There are 15 residues in the CDR3. V shed 3 bases and J 6 bases; nucleotides not matched to a gene: 7. In nucleotides, the CDR3 is TGTGCCAGCAGTTATGGACAGGGGAAATTTGATACGCAGTATTTT. Translation: CASSYGQGKFDTQYF.

The V call is TRBV27, the J call TRBJ1-1, with 7 bases aligning to TRBD1. The CDR3 is made up of 15 amino acids. Germline-derived CDR1 and CDR2 are MNHEY and SMNVEV (reference sequence). Trimming took 6 bases from V and 1 from J; bases not matched to a gene: 8. The DNA for the CDR3 is TGTGCCAGCAGCCCAGAAGGACAGGAGAACACTGAAGCTTTCTTT. Amino acid sequence: CASSPEGQENTEAFF.

This clonotype occurred a few times. The chain combines TRBV5-1 with TRBJ1-2; D ambiguous. The V gene lost 4 bases and the J gene lost 2 bases, with 12 bases spanning the gap. The CDR3 runs 14 residues. Germline CDR1 is SGHRS and CDR2 is YFSETQ. DNA of the CDR3: TGCGCCAGCAGCCAACGCGCCGGGAACTATGGCTACACCTTC. This sequence encodes CASSQRAGNYGYTF.

This clonotype has at least ten counts. V usage is TRBV18 and J usage is TRBJ1-1, with 7 bases fitting TRBD1. Germline trimming cut 0 bases from V and 11 bases from J; bases unmatched to any gene: 9. The V gene's germline CDR1 is KGHSH and CDR2 LQKENI. This CDR3 region has 14 residues. The CDR3 DNA follows: TGTGCCAGCTCACCACCCGGGACAGCCGGGGTTGCTTTCTTT. Translated, it gives CASSPPGTAGVAFF.

V gene TRBV6-2 or TRBV6-3 combines with J gene TRBJ2-3; 9 bases agree with TRBD1. CDR1 is MNHEY, CDR2 SVGEGT, per germline. The CDR3 consists of 15 residues. Germline trimming cut 5 bases from V and 5 bases from J; bases unmatched to any gene: 8. The CDR3 spells CASSELDRGLDTQYF. CDR3 DNA: TGTGCCAGCAGTGAATTGGACAGGGGATTAGATACGCAGTATTTT.

This clonotype has at least ten counts. The chain joins TRBV7-2 to TRBJ1-6, with TRBD1 identical over 7 bases. This CDR3 spans 13 amino acids. The junction had 1 base not matched to a gene; V was cut back by 6 bases and J by 5 bases. Germline CDR1 is SGHTA and CDR2 is FQGNSA. The CDR3 coding sequence is TGTGCCAGCAGGGGACAGAATAATTCACCCCTCCACTTT. Amino acid sequence: CASRGQNNSPLHF.

This clonotype was seen only a few times. V is TRBV10-3 and J is TRBJ2-3, with a weak D call TRBD2 (6 bases). Germline V CDR1 and CDR2: ENHRY, SYGVKD. The CDR3 has 15 amino acids. Trimming removed 1 base from V and 0 bases from J, with 8 bases in between. CDR3 DNA sequence: TGTGCCATCAGTGAGTACCGGGGGAGCACAGATACGCAGTATTTT. Translating it yields CAISEYRGSTDTQYF.

The rearrangement links TRBV30 to TRBJ2-7; 8 positions match TRBD2. The ends lost 0 bases at V and 4 bases at J; junction bases unmatched: 5. Per germline, CDR1 GTSNPN and CDR2 SVGIG (reference sequence). This CDR3 is 14 amino acids long. Here the CDR3 DNA reads TGTGCCTGGAGTGTACGGCGGGGGGAGTACGAGCAGTACTTC. Its protein is CAWSVRRGEYEQYF.

The rearrangement joins TRBV20-1 to TRBJ2-7, with 7 positions matching TRBD2. V gave up 2 bases and J gave up 3 bases; unmatched junction bases: 7. The CDR3 is 14 amino acids. The germline V gene has CDR1 DFQATT and CDR2 SNEGSKA (reference sequence). The CDR3 reads CSARSLAGGYEQYF. CDR3 sequence (DNA): TGCAGTGCTAGATCATTAGCGGGCGGCTACGAGCAGTACTTC.